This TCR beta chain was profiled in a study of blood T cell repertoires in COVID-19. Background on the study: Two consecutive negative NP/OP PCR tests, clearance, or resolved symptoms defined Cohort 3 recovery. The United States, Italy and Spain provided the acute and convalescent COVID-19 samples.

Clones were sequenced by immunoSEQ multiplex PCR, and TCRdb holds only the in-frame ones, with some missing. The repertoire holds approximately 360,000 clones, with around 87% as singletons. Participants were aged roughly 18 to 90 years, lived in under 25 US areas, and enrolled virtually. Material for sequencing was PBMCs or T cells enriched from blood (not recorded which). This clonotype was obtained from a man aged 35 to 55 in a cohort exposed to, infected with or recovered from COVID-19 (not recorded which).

CDR3 amino acids: CASSLEQGRTDTQYF. CDR3 nucleotide sequence: TGCGCCAGCAGCTTGGAGCAGGGGCGCACAGATACGCAGTATTTT. The chain uses TRBV5-1 and TRBJ2-3; D might be TRBD1 (6 bases). Trimming shortened V by 0 bases and J by 1 base, and 9 bases separated the two germline ends. CDR3 length: 15 amino acids. Germline CDR1 and CDR2: SGHRS and YFSETQ.